This entry describes one T cell receptor (beta chain). These data are taken from a study of radiation and T cells in renal cell carcinoma. Using immunoSEQ multiplex PCR, the repertoire was profiled, and TCRdb retains in-frame clones only, with some absent. The table records tens of thousands of clones, more than 60% of them present only once. This CDR3 is built from 16 residues. CDR1 and CDR2 from the germline V gene are PRHDT and FYEKMQ (reference sequence). V lost 3 bases, J lost 0 bases, and 12 bases lay in between. Time point reported: baseline pretreatment blood. Treatment: 15 Gy SBRT to primary tumor, nephrectomy 4 weeks later.

The chain employs TRBV13 and TRBJ1-5; D is unclear. This clonotype originated in a man aged 55-75 years with renal cell carcinoma. The source material was blood, sampled from a patient whose treatment included radiotherapy and nephrectomy. Here the CDR3 reads CASSFGGRLSNQPQHF. The DNA for the CDR3 is TGTGCCAGCAGCTTTGGAGGACGACTTAGCAATCAGCCCCAGCATTTT.